The next 18 T cell receptor beta chains were all read from a single sample in a study of cytomegalovirus exposure and HLA in healthy donors. The PCR contained 60 Vbeta and 13 Jbeta primers. TCRdb's copy holds only in-frame clones and misses some; the assay was immunoSEQ multiplex PCR. The sample shows roughly 130,000 clones, about two thirds of them seen only once. Sequenced: PBMCs. Receptor source: a human donor in good health.

The gene calls are TRBV18 and TRBJ2-3; tentatively, D is TRBD1 (6 bases). V was trimmed by 0 bases and J by 3 bases, leaving 13 bases between them. The CDR3 has 16 residues. Per germline, CDR1 KGHSH and CDR2 LQKENI. This CDR3 reads CASSPPFQGWTDTQYF. The CDR3 DNA reads TGTGCCAGCTCACCACCGTTCCAGGGGTGGACAGATACGCAGTATTTT.

A note on this clone: One end of the junction fails to match germline, which may point to a read error. This CDR3 reads CSSSFSESRGYTEAFF. In nucleotides, the CDR3 is TGTTCCAGCAGCTTCAGCGAGTCGCGGGGTTACACTGAAGCTTTCTTT. The chain couples TRBV7-9 to TRBJ1-1; D is ambiguous. The CDR3 is 16 amino acids. Germline lookup yields CDR1 SEHNR and CDR2 FQNEAQ (reference sequence).

This chain links TRBV9 with TRBJ2-2, with 9 bases matching TRBD1. Germline V gene lookup returns CDR1 SGDLS and CDR2 YYNGEE. With 5 bases clipped from V and 7 bases from J, the junction kept 6 bases outside the gene matches. The CDR3 is 14 residues long. CDR3 coding DNA: TGTGCCAGCAGACAGGGGGCGCAGGGCGGGGAGCTGTTTTTT. This encodes CASRQGAQGGELFF.

The rearrangement joins TRBV6-4 to TRBJ1-4; 7 nucleotides match TRBD1. The CDR3 sequence is 14 residues long. J was trimmed by 7 bases and V by 6 bases; bases with no gene match: 8. Looked up from germline, CDR1 is MRHNA and CDR2 is SNTAGT. The CDR3 region has the DNA TGTGCCAGCAGGGCAGGGGGAAGCGGTGAAAAACTGTTTTTT. Encoded protein: CASRAGGSGEKLFF.

This sequence joins TRBV4-2 and TRBJ1-1; 7 bases align to TRBD1. J gave up 4 bases and V 0 bases, and 2 bases lay outside the gene matches. Per germline, CDR1 LGHNA and CDR2 YNFKEQ. This CDR3 has 14 residues. CDR3 nucleotides: TGTGCCAGCAGCCAAGACAGGGGGAGCACTGAAGCTTTCTTT. This encodes CASSQDRGSTEAFF.

The chain carries TRBV27 and TRBJ2-3; the match to TRBD2 covers 8 bases. With V trimmed by 6 bases and J by 2 bases, 13 bases remained unmatched. This CDR3 region has 17 residues. CDR1 MNHEY and CDR2 SMNVEV come from the germline V gene (reference sequence). Here the CDR3 reads CASSTPTGGWNTDTQYF. CDR3 nucleotide sequence: TGTGCCAGCAGCACCCCAACGGGAGGGTGGAACACAGATACGCAGTATTTT.

The rearrangement uses TRBV6-1 and TRBJ1-2, with D uncertain. The V gene's germline CDR1 is MNHNS and CDR2 SASEGT. There are 12 residues in the CDR3. V shed 6 bases and J shed 8 bases, with 13 bases lying between them. The CDR3 nucleotides read TGTGCCAGCAGGGCATTGGAGTGGGGCTACACCTTC. It translates to CASRALEWGYTF.

This clone was seen just once. The chain couples TRBV9 to TRBJ2-5; possible D gene TRBD1, 5 bases. Germline lookup yields CDR1 SGDLS and CDR2 YYNGEE. The CDR3 consists of 15 residues. V was shortened by 0 bases and J by 2 bases, with 11 bases between the two germline ends. The CDR3 region has the DNA TGTGCCAGCAGCGTAGGCCCGGACACACAAGAGACCCAGTACTTC. Translating gives CASSVGPDTQETQYF.

The chain carries TRBV27 and TRBJ1-2, with D maybe TRBD1 (6 bases). CDR3 length: 15 residues. Trimming removed 5 bases at V and 6 bases at J, with 19 bases between. CDR1 is MNHEY and CDR2 is SMNVEV in the germline V gene (reference sequence). Here the CDR3 DNA reads TGTGCCAGCAGTCCATTTATCCGGACAGCAAATGGCTACACCTTC. Its protein is CASSPFIRTANGYTF.

This chain uses TRBV5-1 with TRBJ2-7, with D possibly TRBD2 on 6 matching bases. The CDR3 runs to 14 residues. V was trimmed by 4 bases and J by 0 bases, leaving 11 bases between them. Germline assignment: CDR1 SGHRS and CDR2 YFSETQ. The CDR3 coding sequence is TGCGCCAGCAGCCGAACGGGGGTCTCCTACGAGCAGTACTTC. Its translation is CASSRTGVSYEQYF.

This clone has just a few counts. The genes are TRBV6-1 and TRBJ2-7, with TRBD2 matching 8 bases. Germline values: CDR1 MNHNS, CDR2 SASEGT. V lost 4 bases to trimming and J lost 5 bases; unmatched junction nucleotides: 13. This CDR3 contains 16 residues. The CDR3 region is CASSGRAGTRANEQYF. In DNA, the CDR3 is TGTGCCAGCAGTGGAAGAGCCGGGACTAGGGCAAACGAGCAGTACTTC.

The rearrangement links TRBV15 to TRBJ1-3; tentative D call: TRBD1 (6 bases). The germline V gene encodes CDR1 LNHNV and CDR2 YYDKDF (reference sequence). The CDR3 runs 14 residues. V lost 3 bases and J lost 0, with 6 bases in between. This CDR3 is CATSRDSSGNTIYF. In nucleotides, the CDR3 is TGTGCCACCAGCAGGGACAGCTCTGGAAACACCATATATTTT.

This sequence joins TRBV7-2 and TRBJ1-6; 7 nucleotides align to TRBD1. The germline V gene encodes CDR1 SGHTA and CDR2 FQGNSA. This CDR3 is built from 14 residues. Unmatched junction bases numbered 1, after V lost 2 bases and J lost 6 bases. The CDR3 loop is CASSLRGPNSPLHF. The CDR3 DNA is TGTGCCAGCAGCTTAAGGGGGCCTAATTCACCCCTCCACTTT.

A few counts support this clone. The chain is built from TRBV9 and TRBJ1-1; TRBD1 matches at 10 bases. The germline V gene encodes CDR1 SGDLS and CDR2 YYNGEE. The CDR3 spans 17 residues. The V gene end was trimmed by 4 bases and the J gene end by 0 bases; junction bases not matched to a gene: 9. CDR3 nucleotides: TGTGCCAGCAGCCTTGGGACAGGGGCCCTCTTGAACACTGAAGCTTTCTTT. Its translation is CASSLGTGALLNTEAFF.

The chain combines TRBV28 with TRBJ2-7; TRBD1 agrees at 7 bases. The germline gives CDR1 MDHEN, CDR2 SYDVKM. This CDR3 is 15 amino acids long. The J segment lost 3 bases and the V segment lost 4 bases, leaving 9 bases of the junction unmatched. This CDR3 is CASSSNRDSNYEQYF. The CDR3 DNA reads as TGTGCCAGCAGTTCGAACCGGGACAGCAACTACGAGCAGTACTTC.

This clone was observed a few times. This chain joins TRBV10-3 and TRBJ2-1; TRBD1 might be the D (6 bases). Germline V gene sequence: CDR1 ENHRY, CDR2 SYGVKD. The CDR3 loop spans 16 amino acids. V lost 3 bases and J lost 3, with 15 bases in between. In nucleotides, the CDR3 is TGTGCCATCAGTGATACGGCCCAAGGGGGCTACAATGAGCAGTTCTTC. Encoded protein: CAISDTAQGGYNEQFF.

This clone came up once. This CDR3 reads CASKIDGHSYEQYF. CDR3 nucleotides: TGTGCCAGCAAGATAGACGGACACTCCTACGAGCAGTACTTC. The V call is TRBV2, the J call TRBJ2-7; TRBD1 is a possible D gene (5 bases). Germline V gives CDR1 SNHLY, CDR2 FYNNEI. The CDR3 has 14 amino acids. The V and J ends lost 7 bases and 0 bases respectively, with 13 bases between them.

This sequence joins TRBV5-4 and TRBJ1-2; TRBD1 might be the D (5 bases). The CDR3 length is 12 residues. V was cut by 4 bases and J by 7 bases, with 11 bases left in between. Looked up from germline, CDR1 is SGHNT and CDR2 is YYREEE (reference sequence). In DNA form, the CDR3 reads TGTGCCAGCAGCGTGGACAAATTTGGCTACACCTTC. Residues: CASSVDKFGYTF.